These 14 T cell receptor beta chains were sequenced from one sample in a study of blood T cell repertoires in COVID-19. The data were produced by immunoSEQ multiplex PCR, yet TCRdb's version contains in-frame clones alone and is incomplete. The sample shows approximately 110,000 clones, roughly 70% of them seen only once. Sequenced: peripheral blood. The receptors were gathered from a human donor with acute or convalescent COVID-19. The donor label of this sample is uncertain.

The chain recombines TRBV19 with TRBJ1-2, with 7 bases fitting TRBD1. Trimming cost V 6 bases and J 4 bases; bases outside gene matches: 11. Germline CDR1 is LNHDA and CDR2 is SQIVND (reference sequence). The CDR3 is 15 residues long. The CDR3 spells CASSPSTGTAYGYTF. CDR3 DNA: TGTGCCAGTAGCCCCTCGACCGGGACAGCCTATGGCTACACCTTC.

This sequence joins TRBV7-9 and TRBJ2-3; D perhaps matches TRBD2 (5 bases). Trimming removed 5 bases at V and 2 bases at J, with 14 bases between. Germline assignment: CDR1 SEHNR and CDR2 FQNEAQ (reference sequence). The CDR3 runs 15 residues. The CDR3 spells CASSGSGSPTDTQYF. In nucleotides, the CDR3 is TGTGCCAGCAGCGGGTCGGGGTCTCCCACAGATACGCAGTATTTT.

J is TRBJ2-3 and V is TRBV5-4, with D maybe TRBD2 (5 bases). V lost 0 bases to trimming and J lost 4 bases, with 9 bases between them. This CDR3 region has 14 residues. Germline lookup yields CDR1 SGHNT and CDR2 YYREEE (reference sequence). CDR3 amino acids: CASSLGERSDTQYF. The CDR3 DNA reads TGTGCCAGCAGCTTGGGGGAGAGATCAGATACGCAGTATTTT.

Here the CDR3 DNA reads TGTGCCAGCAGATTAGGCAGGTCGAACACTGAAGCTTTCTTT. It translates to CASRLGRSNTEAFF. This chain uses TRBV2 with TRBJ1-1; D unclear. Germline V gene sequence: CDR1 SNHLY, CDR2 FYNNEI. V was pared by 6 bases and J by 1 base, with 12 bases between. The CDR3 extends over 14 amino acids.

V gene TRBV6-2 or TRBV6-3 combines with J gene TRBJ2-3; TRBD2 matches at 7 bases. Germline CDR1 is MNHEY and CDR2 is SVGEGT. The length of the CDR3 is 14 residues. V lost 2 bases to trimming and J lost 1 base; unmatched junction nucleotides: 0. The CDR3 is CASSYGGGTDTQYF. DNA for the CDR3: TGTGCCAGCAGTTACGGGGGGGGCACAGATACGCAGTATTTT.

The chain links TRBV5-1 to TRBJ2-1; 7 nucleotides agree with TRBD1. This CDR3 contains 12 residues. Losses at the gene ends were 5 bases for V and 7 bases for J; bases not matched to a gene: 3. CDR1 SGHRS and CDR2 YFSETQ come from the germline V gene. As DNA, the CDR3 is TGCGCCAGCAGGCAGACAGGGAATGAGCAGTTCTTC. Translating it yields CASRQTGNEQFF.

The J gene is TRBJ2-3, the V gene TRBV7-3; D call uncertain. The V gene's germline CDR1 is SGHTA and CDR2 FQGTGA. Trimming removed 5 bases at V and 5 bases at J, with 14 bases between. The CDR3 consists of 14 residues. The CDR3 is CASSVQSSLDTQYF. The DNA for the CDR3 is TGTGCCAGCAGCGTTCAAAGTAGTTTAGATACGCAGTATTTT.

This clone was seen only a few times. CDR3 nucleotides: TGTGTCAGAAGCCCGCGGGCCCCAGGGGCTTCCTATAATTCACCCCTCCACTTT. As protein: CVRSPRAPGASYNSPLHF. The chain has TRBV7-5 and TRBJ1-6; no DNA check was done on the table's D call, TRBD1. TRBV7-5 corresponds to a pseudogene. This CDR3 contains 18 residues.

The chain joins TRBV19 to TRBJ1-4; D remains ambiguous. The germline V gene encodes CDR1 LNHDA and CDR2 SQIVND (reference sequence). This CDR3 is 15 amino acids long. V was pared by 3 bases and J by 0 bases, with 8 bases between. CDR3 coding DNA: TGTGCCAGTAGTATGCGGCACTCAACTAATGAAAAACTGTTTTTT. Translating it yields CASSMRHSTNEKLFF.

J is TRBJ2-5 and V is TRBV7-8, with D hard to call. The germline V gene encodes CDR1 SGHVS and CDR2 FQNEAQ. Trimming stripped 5 bases from V and 5 bases from J, with 18 bases between. The CDR3 loop spans 15 amino acids. CDR3 protein: CASSLQWAPRETQYF. CDR3 DNA: TGTGCCAGCAGCCTCCAATGGGCCCCCCGGGAGACCCAGTACTTC. The whole variable domain, filled in from reference TRBV7-8 and TRBJ2-5, reads GAGVSQSPRYKVAKRGQDVALRCDPISGHVSLFWYQQALGQGPEFLTYFQNEAQLDKSGLPSDRFFAERPEGSVSTLKIQRTQQEDSAVYLCASSLQWAPRETQYFGPGTRLLVL.

To note about this clone: The junction and the germline gene differ at one end; a read error may be behind it. This sequence joins TRBV19 and TRBJ2-7; 8 bases agree with TRBD1. In germline, CDR1 is LNHDA, CDR2 SQIVND (reference sequence). This CDR3 has 14 amino acids. The CDR3 DNA follows: TGTGCCAGTAGTGCCGGGACAGGACCCTACGCGCAGTACTTC. This sequence encodes CASSAGTGPYAQYF.

In DNA, the CDR3 is TGTGCCAGCAAAGACAGGGCCTTCACTGAAGCTTTCTTT. It encodes CASKDRAFTEAFF. The chain couples TRBV6-6 to TRBJ1-1, with 7 bases lining up with TRBD1. The CDR3 covers 13 residues. Germline V gives CDR1 MNHNY, CDR2 SVGAGI (reference sequence). V was clipped by 7 bases and J by 4 bases; unmatched bases: 6.

The J gene is TRBJ2-7, the V gene TRBV29-1; 7 nucleotides agree with TRBD1. Trimming removed 7 bases from V and 0 bases from J; junction bases left unmatched: 6. This CDR3 comprises 13 residues. CDR1 and CDR2 from the germline V gene are SQVTM and ANQGSEA. CDR3: CSARDSSSYEQYF. The DNA for the CDR3 is TGCAGCGCTAGGGACAGCAGCTCCTACGAGCAGTACTTC.

V usage is TRBV4-1 and J usage is TRBJ1-2; D ambiguous. V lost 0 bases and J 5 bases, leaving 16 bases between the germline ends. Germline-derived CDR1 and CDR2 are MGHRA and YSYEKL. The CDR3 contains 16 residues. CDR3 DNA: TGCGCCAGCAGCCAAGATGGTCGGGAGGTAGGGTATGGCTACACCTTC. Translated: CASSQDGREVGYGYTF.